This is a list of T cell receptor beta chains from one sample in a study of CD8+CD57+ T cells in acquired aplastic anemia. TCRdb independently ran MiXCR on the reads; one entry per CDR3 protein. Of 200,000 to 250,000 distinct CDR3 sequences in the sample, less than 75% were seen once. The sequencing input was sorted CD4+, CD8+, or CD8+CD57+ T cells (not recorded which) from PBMCs. These receptors originate from a human donor with aplastic anemia. The CDR3 runs from the conserved cysteine through the conserved F or W. Each record gives: V gene, clone size, J gene, D gene, CDR3 protein, CDR3 DNA. D genes are given only for firm matches. Part of the rows lack a size; the others show once, few, many or a class for expanded clones.

TRBV29-1	.	TRBJ2-6	.	CSVGGDEANVLTF	TGCAGCGTTGGAGGGGATGAGGCCAACGTCCTGACTTTC
TRBV10-3	.	TRBJ2-5	TRBD2	CAISGALGLADGETQYF	TGTGCCATCAGTGGAGCCCTGGGACTAGCCGACGGAGAGACCCAGTACTTC
TRBV15	.	TRBJ1-2	.	CATSREGAGYGYTF	TGTGCCACCAGCAGAGAAGGGGCTGGCTATGGCTACACCTTC
TRBV19	many	TRBJ1-6	.	CASSMGNNSPLHF	TGTGCCAGTAGTATGGGTAATAATTCACCCCTCCACTTT
TRBV7-9	.	TRBJ2-3	.	CASSHHSPVTDTQYF	TGTGCCAGCAGCCACCACTCCCCCGTCACAGATACGCAGTATTTT
TRBV5-1	.	TRBJ1-1	.	CASSSAGNTEAFF	TGCGCCAGCAGCTCGGCAGGGAACACTGAAGCTTTCTTT
TRBV10-1	once	TRBJ2-7	TRBD1	CASAQGQGAHEQYF	TGCGCCAGCGCCCAGGGACAGGGGGCCCACGAGCAGTACTTC
TRBV7-8	.	TRBJ1-6	.	CASSPGGASPLHF	TGTGCCAGCAGCCCCGGGGGGGCCTCACCCCTCCACTTT
TRBV24-1	many	TRBJ2-3	.	CATSDFNTLGADTQYF	TGTGCCACCAGTGATTTCAATACACTCGGCGCAGATACGCAGTATTTT
TRBV6-5	.	TRBJ2-3	TRBD2	CASSPHPSGAVTQYF	TGTGCCAGCAGTCCCCACCCTAGCGGGGCGGTAACGCAGTATTTT
TRBV7-2	few	TRBJ1-2	.	CASSPEGNYGYTF	TGTGCCAGCAGCCCGGAGGGTAACTATGGCTACACCTTC
TRBV20-1	few	TRBJ2-7	TRBD1	CSASGTEWESEQYF	TGCAGTGCTAGTGGGACAGAGTGGGAGAGCGAGCAGTACTTC
TRBV7-9	few	TRBJ1-2	.	CASSLAQGRDYGYTF	TGTGCCAGCAGCTTAGCCCAGGGTAGAGACTATGGCTACACCTTC
TRBV10-3	.	TRBJ2-5	TRBD1	CAISTGGGRQETQYF	TGTGCCATCAGCACAGGGGGCGGTAGACAAGAGACCCAGTACTTC
TRBV20-1	many	TRBJ1-5	.	CRSNDSNQPQHF	TGCAGGTCGAACGATAGCAATCAGCCCCAGCATTTT
TRBV7-9	.	TRBJ2-7	.	CASSSYSRVYEQYF	TGTGCCAGCAGCTCATACTCCAGGGTTTACGAGCAGTACTTC
TRBV6-4	.	TRBJ1-2	TRBD1	CASSDSAGGDYGYTF	TGTGCCAGCAGTGACTCAGCAGGGGGCGACTATGGCTACACCTTC
TRBV27	.	TRBJ1-6	TRBD1	CASSLIRGPGYNSPLHF	TGTGCCAGCAGTTTAATCAGGGGGCCGGGCTATAATTCACCCCTCCACTTT
TRBV24-1	few	TRBJ1-2	TRBD1	CATSARGSYGYTF	TGTGCCACCAGTGCCAGGGGGAGCTATGGCTACACCTTC
TRBV7-2	.	TRBJ2-5	.	CASSLGKKQETQYF	TGTGCCAGCAGCTTAGGGAAAAAACAAGAGACCCAGTACTTC
TRBV5-5	.	TRBJ2-1	.	CASEGRYRYEQFF	TGTGCCAGCGAGGGCCGTTATAGGTATGAGCAGTTCTTC
TRBV10-2	few	TRBJ2-1	TRBD2	CASSEPRTSGEQFF	TGCGCCAGCAGTGAGCCGAGGACTAGCGGGGAGCAGTTCTTC
TRBV20-1	.	TRBJ2-3	.	CSARDPGGRGVTDTQYF	TGCAGTGCTAGAGACCCAGGGGGGCGGGGGGTCACAGATACGCAGTATTTT
TRBV20-1	.	TRBJ2-7	TRBD2	CSAHIAGGAYEQYF	TGCAGTGCTCATATAGCGGGAGGGGCCTACGAGCAGTACTTC
TRBV9	.	TRBJ1-1	.	CASSVADGYTEAFF	TGTGCCAGCAGCGTAGCGGACGGCTACACTGAAGCTTTCTTT
TRBV20-1	.	TRBJ2-7	.	CSANGRTGYEQYF	TGCAGTGCTAACGGACGAACCGGGTACGAGCAGTACTTC
TRBV7-9	few	TRBJ1-6	.	CASSDRVLHF	TGTGCCAGCAGCGATCGGGTGCTCCACTTT
TRBV15	once	TRBJ2-5	.	CATSRDDGSGPQETQYF	TGTGCCACCAGCAGAGATGACGGCTCTGGCCCCCAAGAGACCCAGTACTTC
TRBV20-1	.	TRBJ2-3	TRBD2	CSARQAGNTDTQYF	TGCAGTGCTAGACAAGCGGGGAACACAGATACGCAGTATTTT
TRBV5-1	.	TRBJ1-1	.	CASSPGFNTEAFF	TGCGCCAGCAGCCCTGGCTTTAACACTGAAGCTTTCTTT
TRBV20-1	few	TRBJ2-7	TRBD1	CSGSGGSYEQYF	TGCAGTGGGTCAGGGGGCTCCTACGAGCAGTACTTC
TRBV11-3	few	TRBJ2-7	.	CARLEGTYEQYF	TGTGCCCGTCTCGAGGGAACCTACGAGCAGTACTTC
TRBV20-1	.	TRBJ1-5	.	CSARETGLNQPQHF	TGCAGTGCTAGAGAGACAGGTCTCAATCAGCCCCAGCATTTT
TRBV7-8	few	TRBJ1-2	.	CASSLRADYGYTF	TGTGCCAGCAGCCTCAGGGCCGACTATGGCTACACCTTC
TRBV5-1	.	TRBJ2-7	.	CASSHEVSAKRSTYEQYF	TGCGCCAGCAGTCATGAGGTTAGCGCGAAGCGGAGTACCTACGAGCAGTACTTC
TRBV29-1	.	TRBJ1-1	.	CSVARQDMNTEAFF	TGCAGCGTCGCCCGACAGGACATGAACACTGAAGCTTTCTTT
TRBV29-1	.	TRBJ2-3	TRBD1	CSVGTGATDTQYF	TGCAGCGTCGGGACAGGGGCCACAGATACGCAGTATTTT
TRBV29-1	few	TRBJ1-2	.	CSVGTTGNGYTF	TGCAGCGTTGGAACAACGGGAAATGGCTACACCTTC
TRBV6-6	.	TRBJ2-7	.	CASSERGGRVSF	TGTGCCAGCAGTGAACGAGGGGGTAGGGTCTCTTTC
TRBV7-3	.	TRBJ2-7	.	CASSRTPNREQYF	TGTGCCAGCAGCCGCACCCCAAATCGCGAGCAGTACTTC
TRBV7-9	.	TRBJ2-7	.	CASSISDNGRNEQYF	TGTGCCAGTAGTATATCGGACAATGGTAGGAACGAGCAGTACTTC
TRBV10-3	many	TRBJ2-1	TRBD2	CAISEAITSGSYNEQFF	TGTGCCATCAGTGAGGCCATCACTAGCGGGTCCTACAATGAGCAGTTCTTC
TRBV20-1	.	TRBJ2-7	TRBD2	CSAGLAGDGEQYF	TGCAGTGCCGGACTAGCGGGAGACGGGGAGCAGTACTTC
TRBV29-1	.	TRBJ1-4	.	CSVLRQQGSNEKLFF	TGCAGCGTGTTACGGCAGCAGGGATCTAATGAAAAACTGTTTTTT
TRBV4-2	.	TRBJ1-5	TRBD1	CASSQTGANQPQHF	TGTGCCAGCAGCCAAACAGGGGCAAATCAGCCCCAGCATTTT
TRBV6-6	.	TRBJ2-3	.	CATGYTDTQYF	TGTGCCACCGGCTACACAGATACGCAGTATTTT
TRBV6-1	.	TRBJ2-3	TRBD1	CASSEAAGGADTQYF	TGTGCCAGCAGTGAAGCGGCAGGGGGCGCAGATACGCAGTATTTT
TRBV10-3	.	TRBJ1-3	TRBD1	CASSERVRGRAGNTIYF	TGTGCCAGCAGTGAAAGAGTCAGGGGGCGAGCTGGAAACACCATATATTTT
TRBV7-9	.	TRBJ1-6	.	CASSLSATPLHF	TGTGCCAGCAGCTTATCTGCTACGCCCCTCCACTTT